This TCR beta chain was observed in a study of blood T cell repertoires in COVID-19. Some clones are missing from TCRdb's copy, which holds only in-frame ones; the method was immunoSEQ multiplex PCR. Found here are 320,000 or so clones, 85% of them singletons; the top ten hold over 1.5%. This clone was picked up a small number of times. CDR3 size: 17 residues. Trimming removed 4 bases from V and 4 bases from J; junction bases left unmatched: 11. CDR1 SGHDN and CDR2 FVKESK come from the germline V gene. The receptor's source is a woman aged 30 to 39 who had been exposed to COVID-19. The rearrangement uses TRBV14 and TRBJ2-2; TRBD2 matches 8 bases. The sequenced sample was PBMCs or T cells enriched from blood (not recorded which). The CDR3: CASSRLPGLGLTGELFF. The CDR3 bases are TGTGCCAGCAGCCGCTTGCCGGGACTAGGCCTCACCGGGGAGCTGTTTTTT.